This TCR beta chain was profiled in a study of blood T cell repertoires in COVID-19. Study in general: Acute and convalescent COVID-19 specimens originated in the United States, Italy and Spain. Sources were T cells, B-cell-depleted T cells, or PBMCs; the material itself was cDNA or gDNA.

With V trimmed by 5 bases and J by 5 bases, 15 bases remained unmatched. The CDR3 spans 17 residues. The V gene's germline CDR1 is SGHVS and CDR2 FNYEAQ. The authors' processing: Nucleated cell counts were estimated from reference gene primer amplification. The assay was immunoSEQ multiplex PCR, and TCRdb's table has in-frame clones only and misses some. That table supplies the V and J calls and clone size; D and trimming were determined from the DNA. The sample has 78,000 or so clones, approximately 80% seen once. This chain connects TRBV7-6 to TRBJ2-5; TRBD1 aligns across 9 bases. The receptor comes from a human donor in a cohort sampled during active COVID-19. The sequenced material came from peripheral blood. Here the CDR3 DNA reads TGTGCCAGCAGCCCACAGGGGGGACAGGGAGGATCGGAGACCCAGTACTTC. Amino acid sequence: CASSPQGGQGGSETQYF.